This T cell receptor (beta chain) was profiled in a study of technical replicates of blood from a handful of donors. Libraries were prepared by immunoSEQ multiplex PCR; TCRdb keeps only in-frame clonotypes and omits some of them. This table has 11,000 or so clones, approximately 94% appearing once. The CDR3 contains 15 residues. The V gene end was trimmed by 4 bases and the J gene end by 0 bases; junction bases not matched to a gene: 4. Germline V gene data show CDR1 as SGHRS and CDR2 as YFSETQ. The sample holds one count of this clone. This sequence joins TRBV5-1 and TRBJ2-3; 8 bases match TRBD1. The sample was PBMCs. This TCR was recovered from a human donor in good health. CDR3 DNA sequence: TGCGCCAGCAGCCCGACAGGGGATAGCACAGATACGCAGTATTTT. This translates into CASSPTGDSTDTQYF.